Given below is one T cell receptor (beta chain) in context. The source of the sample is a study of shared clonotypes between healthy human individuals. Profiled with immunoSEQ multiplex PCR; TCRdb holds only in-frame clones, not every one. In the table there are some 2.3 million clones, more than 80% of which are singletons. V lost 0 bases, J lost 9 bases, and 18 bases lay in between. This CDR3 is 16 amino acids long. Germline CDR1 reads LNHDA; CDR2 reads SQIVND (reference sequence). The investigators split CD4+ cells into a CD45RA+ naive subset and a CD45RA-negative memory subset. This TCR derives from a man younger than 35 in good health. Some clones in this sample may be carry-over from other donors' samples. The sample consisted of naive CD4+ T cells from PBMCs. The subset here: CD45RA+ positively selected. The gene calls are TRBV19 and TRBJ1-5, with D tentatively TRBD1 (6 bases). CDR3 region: CASSIDLTGTQGPQHF. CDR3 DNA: TGTGCCAGTAGTATAGACTTAACAGGGACCCAGGGGCCCCAGCATTTT.